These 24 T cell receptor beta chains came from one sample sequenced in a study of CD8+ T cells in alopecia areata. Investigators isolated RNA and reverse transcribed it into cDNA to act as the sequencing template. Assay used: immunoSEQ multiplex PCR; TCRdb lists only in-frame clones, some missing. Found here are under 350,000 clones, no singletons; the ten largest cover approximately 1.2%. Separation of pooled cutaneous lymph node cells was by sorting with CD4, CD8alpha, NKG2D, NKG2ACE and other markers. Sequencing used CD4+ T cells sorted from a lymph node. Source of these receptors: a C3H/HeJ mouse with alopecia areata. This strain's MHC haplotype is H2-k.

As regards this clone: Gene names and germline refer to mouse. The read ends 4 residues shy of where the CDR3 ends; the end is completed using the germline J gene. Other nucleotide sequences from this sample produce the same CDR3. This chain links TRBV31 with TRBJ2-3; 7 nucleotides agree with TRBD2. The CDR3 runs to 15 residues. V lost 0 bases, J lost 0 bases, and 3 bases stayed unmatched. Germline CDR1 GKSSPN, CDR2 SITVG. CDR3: CAWSLTGTSAETLYF. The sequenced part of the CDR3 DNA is TGTGCCTGGAGTCTGACTGGGACTAGTGCAGAA.

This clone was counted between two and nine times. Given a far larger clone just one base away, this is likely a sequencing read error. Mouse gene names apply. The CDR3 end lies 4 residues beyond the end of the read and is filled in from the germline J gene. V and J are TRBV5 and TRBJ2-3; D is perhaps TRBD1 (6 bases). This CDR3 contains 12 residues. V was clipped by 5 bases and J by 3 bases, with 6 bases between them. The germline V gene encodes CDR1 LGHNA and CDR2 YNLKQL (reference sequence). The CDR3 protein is CASSGTAETLYF. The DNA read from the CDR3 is TGTGCCAGCAGCGGGACAGCAGAA.

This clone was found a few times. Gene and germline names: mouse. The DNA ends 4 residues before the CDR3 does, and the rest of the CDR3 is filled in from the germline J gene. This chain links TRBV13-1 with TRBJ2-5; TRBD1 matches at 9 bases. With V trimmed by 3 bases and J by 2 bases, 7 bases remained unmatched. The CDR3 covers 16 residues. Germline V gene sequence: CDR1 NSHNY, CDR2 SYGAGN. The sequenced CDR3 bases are TGTGCCAGCAGTGGGTCCCGGGACAGGGCCCAAGAC. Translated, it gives CASSGSRDRAQD. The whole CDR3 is CASSGSRDRAQDTQYF.

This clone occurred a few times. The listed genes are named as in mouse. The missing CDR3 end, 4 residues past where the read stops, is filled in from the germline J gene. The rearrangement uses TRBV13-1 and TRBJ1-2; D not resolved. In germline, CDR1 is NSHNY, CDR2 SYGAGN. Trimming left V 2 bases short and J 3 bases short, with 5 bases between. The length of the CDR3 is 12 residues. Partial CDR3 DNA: TGTGCCAGCAGTGACAGTGACTCC. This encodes CASSDSDS. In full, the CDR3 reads CASSDSDSDYTF.

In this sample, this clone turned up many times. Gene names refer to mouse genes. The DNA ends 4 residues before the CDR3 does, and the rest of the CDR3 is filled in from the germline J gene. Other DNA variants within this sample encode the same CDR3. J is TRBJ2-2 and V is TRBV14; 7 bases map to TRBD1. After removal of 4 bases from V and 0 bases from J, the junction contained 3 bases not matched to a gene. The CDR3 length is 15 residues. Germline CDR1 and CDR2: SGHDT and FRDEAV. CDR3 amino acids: CASSPGTANTGQLYF. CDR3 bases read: TGTGCCAGCAGTCCAGGGACAGCAAACACCGGG.

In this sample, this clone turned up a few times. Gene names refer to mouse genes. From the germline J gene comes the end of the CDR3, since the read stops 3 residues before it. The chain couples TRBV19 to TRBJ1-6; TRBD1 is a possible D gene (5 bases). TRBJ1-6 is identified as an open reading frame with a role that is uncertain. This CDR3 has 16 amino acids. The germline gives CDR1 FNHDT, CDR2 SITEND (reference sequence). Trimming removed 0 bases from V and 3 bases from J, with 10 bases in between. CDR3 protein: CASSIASTDYNSPLYF. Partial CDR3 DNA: TGTGCCAGCAGTATAGCCTCGACAGACTATAATTCGCCC.

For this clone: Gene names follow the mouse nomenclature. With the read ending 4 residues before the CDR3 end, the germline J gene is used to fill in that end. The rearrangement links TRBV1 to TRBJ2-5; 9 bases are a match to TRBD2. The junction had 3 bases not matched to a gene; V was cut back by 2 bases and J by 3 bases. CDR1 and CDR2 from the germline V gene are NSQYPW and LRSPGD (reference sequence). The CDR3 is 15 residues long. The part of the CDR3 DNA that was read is TGCACCTGCAGTGCAAACTGGGGGGCACAAGAC. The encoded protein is CTCSANWGAQD. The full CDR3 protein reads CTCSANWGAQDTQYF.

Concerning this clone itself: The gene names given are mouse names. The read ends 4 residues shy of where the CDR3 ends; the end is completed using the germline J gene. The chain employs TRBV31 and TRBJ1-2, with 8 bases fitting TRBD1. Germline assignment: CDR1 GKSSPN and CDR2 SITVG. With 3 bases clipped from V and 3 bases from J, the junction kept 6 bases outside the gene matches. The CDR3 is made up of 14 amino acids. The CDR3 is CAWSPQGADSDYTF. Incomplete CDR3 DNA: TGTGCCTGGAGCCCTCAGGGGGCCGACTCC.

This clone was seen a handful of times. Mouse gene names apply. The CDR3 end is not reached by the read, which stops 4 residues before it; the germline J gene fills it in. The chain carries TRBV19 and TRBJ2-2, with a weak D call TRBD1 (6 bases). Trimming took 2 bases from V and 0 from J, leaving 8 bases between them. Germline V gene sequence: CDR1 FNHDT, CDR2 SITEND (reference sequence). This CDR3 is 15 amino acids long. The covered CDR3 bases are TGTGCCAGCAGTATGAGGGGGTCAAACACCGGG. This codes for CASSMRGSNTG. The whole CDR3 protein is CASSMRGSNTGQLYF.

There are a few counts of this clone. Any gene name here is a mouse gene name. The part of the CDR3 DNA that was read is TGTGCCTGGAGTCTAAGGGGGACACCTAAT. Translating gives CAWSLRGTPN. The CDR3 in full is CAWSLRGTPNEQYF. The V gene is TRBV31, the J gene TRBJ2-7, with D maybe TRBD1 (6 bases). Read data end 4 residues before the CDR3 end; the end is taken from the germline J gene. The length of the CDR3 is 14 residues. Germline CDR1 GKSSPN, CDR2 SITVG.

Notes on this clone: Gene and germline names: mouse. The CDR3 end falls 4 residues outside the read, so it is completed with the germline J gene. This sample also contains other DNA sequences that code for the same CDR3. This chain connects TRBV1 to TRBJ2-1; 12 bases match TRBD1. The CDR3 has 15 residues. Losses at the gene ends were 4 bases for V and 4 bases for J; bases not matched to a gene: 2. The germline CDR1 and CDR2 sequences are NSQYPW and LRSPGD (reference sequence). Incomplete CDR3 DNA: TGCACCTGCAGTGGGGGACAGGGGGCGTATGCT. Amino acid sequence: CTCSGGQGAYA. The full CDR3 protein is CTCSGGQGAYAEQFF. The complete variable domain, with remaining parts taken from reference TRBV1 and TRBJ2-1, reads VTLLEQNPRWRLVPRGQAVNLRCILKNSQYPWMSWYQQDLQKQLQWLFTLRSPGDKEVKSLPGADYLATRVTDTELRLQVANMSQGRTLYCTCSGGQGAYAEQFFGPGTRLTVL.

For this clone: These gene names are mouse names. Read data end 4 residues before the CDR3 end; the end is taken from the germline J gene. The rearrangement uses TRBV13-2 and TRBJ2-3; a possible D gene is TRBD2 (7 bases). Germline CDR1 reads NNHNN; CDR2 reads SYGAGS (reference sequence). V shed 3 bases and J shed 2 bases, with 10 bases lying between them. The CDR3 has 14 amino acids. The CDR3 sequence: CASGGGGDAETLYF. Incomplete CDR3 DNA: TGTGCCAGCGGTGGAGGGGGGGATGCAGAA.

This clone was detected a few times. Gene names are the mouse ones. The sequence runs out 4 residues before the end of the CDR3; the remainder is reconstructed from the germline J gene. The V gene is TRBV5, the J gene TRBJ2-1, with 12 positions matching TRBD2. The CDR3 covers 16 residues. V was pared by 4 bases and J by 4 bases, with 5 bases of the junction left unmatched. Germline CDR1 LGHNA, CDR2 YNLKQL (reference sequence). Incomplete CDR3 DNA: TGTGCCAGCAGCCCGACTGGGGGGGCGCGGTATGCT. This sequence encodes CASSPTGGARYA. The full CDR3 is CASSPTGGARYAEQFF.

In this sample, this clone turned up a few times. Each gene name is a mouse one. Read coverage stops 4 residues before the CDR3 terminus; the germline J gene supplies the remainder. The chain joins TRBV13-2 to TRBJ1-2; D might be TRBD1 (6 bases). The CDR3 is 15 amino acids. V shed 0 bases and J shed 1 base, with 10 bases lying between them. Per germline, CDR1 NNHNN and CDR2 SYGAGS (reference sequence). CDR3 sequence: CASGDGGARNSDYTF. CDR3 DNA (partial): TGTGCCAGCGGTGATGGGGGGGCGCGAAACTCC.

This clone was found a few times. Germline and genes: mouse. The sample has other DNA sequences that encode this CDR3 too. The CDR3 sequence is CASSRQGADTGQLYF. The covered CDR3 bases are TGTGCCAGCAGTCGACAGGGGGCGGACACCGGG. The chain uses TRBV13-1 and TRBJ2-2, with TRBD1 identical over 10 bases. The observed sequence ends 4 residues before the CDR3 terminus, with the missing tail filled in from the germline J gene. Germline-derived CDR1 and CDR2 are NSHNY and SYGAGN. The CDR3 runs 15 residues. Losses at the gene ends were 4 bases for V and 3 bases for J; bases not matched to a gene: 3.

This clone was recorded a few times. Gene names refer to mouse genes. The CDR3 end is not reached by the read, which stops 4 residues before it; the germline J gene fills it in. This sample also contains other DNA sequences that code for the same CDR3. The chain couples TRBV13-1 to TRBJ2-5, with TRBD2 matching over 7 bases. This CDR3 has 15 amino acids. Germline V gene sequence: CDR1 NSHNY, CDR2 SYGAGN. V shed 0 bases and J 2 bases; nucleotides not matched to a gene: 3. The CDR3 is CASSDARGGQDTQYF. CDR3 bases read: TGTGCCAGCAGTGATGCCCGGGGGGGCCAAGAC.

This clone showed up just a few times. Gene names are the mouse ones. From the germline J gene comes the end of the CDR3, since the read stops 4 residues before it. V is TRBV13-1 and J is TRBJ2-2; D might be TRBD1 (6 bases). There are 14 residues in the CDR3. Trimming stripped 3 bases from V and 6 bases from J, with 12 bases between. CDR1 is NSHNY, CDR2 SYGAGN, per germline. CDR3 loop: CASSVSQGAGQLYF. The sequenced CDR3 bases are TGTGCCAGCAGTGTTTCACAGGGAGCCGGG.

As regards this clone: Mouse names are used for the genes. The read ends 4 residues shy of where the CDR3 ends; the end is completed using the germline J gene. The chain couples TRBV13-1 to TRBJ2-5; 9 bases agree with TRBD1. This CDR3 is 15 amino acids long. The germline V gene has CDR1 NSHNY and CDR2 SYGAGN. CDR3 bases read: TGTGCCAGCAGTGAATCGACAGGGGGAAGGGAC. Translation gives CASSESTGGRD. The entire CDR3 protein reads CASSESTGGRDTQYF.

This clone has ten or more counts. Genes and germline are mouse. The CDR3 region is CASSDQGARAEQFF. Partial CDR3 DNA: TGTGCCAGCAGTGATCAGGGGGCGCGTGCT. The chain combines TRBV13-1 with TRBJ2-1; TRBD1 agrees at 8 bases. The observed sequence ends 4 residues before the CDR3 terminus, with the missing tail filled in from the germline J gene. The CDR3 has 14 residues. Unmatched junction bases numbered 3, after V lost 1 base and J lost 6 bases. The germline V gene encodes CDR1 NSHNY and CDR2 SYGAGN.

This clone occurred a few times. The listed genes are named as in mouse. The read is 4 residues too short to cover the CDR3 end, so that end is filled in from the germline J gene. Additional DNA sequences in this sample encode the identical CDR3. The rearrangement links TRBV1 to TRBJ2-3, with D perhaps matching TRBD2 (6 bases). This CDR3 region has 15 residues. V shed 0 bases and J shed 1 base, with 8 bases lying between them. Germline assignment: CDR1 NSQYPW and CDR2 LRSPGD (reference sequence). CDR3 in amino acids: CTCSAEAGGAETLYF. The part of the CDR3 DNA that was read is TGCACCTGCAGTGCAGAAGCTGGGGGTGCAGAA.

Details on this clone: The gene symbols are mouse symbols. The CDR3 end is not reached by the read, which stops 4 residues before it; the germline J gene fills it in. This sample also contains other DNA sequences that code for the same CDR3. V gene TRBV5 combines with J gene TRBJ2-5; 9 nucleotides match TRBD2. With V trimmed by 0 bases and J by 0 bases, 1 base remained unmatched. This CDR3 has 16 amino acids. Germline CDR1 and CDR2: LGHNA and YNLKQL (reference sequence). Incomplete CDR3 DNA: TGTGCCAGCAGCCAAGACTGGGGGGGTAACCAAGAC. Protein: CASSQDWGGNQD. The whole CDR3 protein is CASSQDWGGNQDTQYF.

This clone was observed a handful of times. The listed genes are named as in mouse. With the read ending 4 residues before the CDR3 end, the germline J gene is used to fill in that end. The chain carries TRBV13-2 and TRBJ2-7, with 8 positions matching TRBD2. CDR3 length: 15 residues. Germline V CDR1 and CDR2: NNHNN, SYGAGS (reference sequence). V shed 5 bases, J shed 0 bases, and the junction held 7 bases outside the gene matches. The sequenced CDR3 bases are TGTGCCAGCGGGAAATACTGGGGGAGCTCCTAT. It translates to CASGKYWGSSY. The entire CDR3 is CASGKYWGSSYEQYF.

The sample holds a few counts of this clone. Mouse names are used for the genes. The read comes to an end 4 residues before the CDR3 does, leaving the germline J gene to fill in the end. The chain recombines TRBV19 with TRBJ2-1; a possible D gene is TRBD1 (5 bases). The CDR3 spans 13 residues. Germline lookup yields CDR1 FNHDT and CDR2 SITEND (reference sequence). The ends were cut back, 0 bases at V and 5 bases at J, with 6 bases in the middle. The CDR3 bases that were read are TGTGCCAGCAGTATAGTAGGGGATGCT. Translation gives CASSIVGDA. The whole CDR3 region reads CASSIVGDAEQFF.

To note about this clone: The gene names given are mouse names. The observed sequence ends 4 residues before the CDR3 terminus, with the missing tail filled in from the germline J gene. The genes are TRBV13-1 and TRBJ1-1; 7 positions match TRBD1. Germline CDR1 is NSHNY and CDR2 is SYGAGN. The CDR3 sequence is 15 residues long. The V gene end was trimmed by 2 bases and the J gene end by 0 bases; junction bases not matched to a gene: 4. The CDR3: CASSDPGQTNTEVFF. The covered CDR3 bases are TGTGCCAGCAGTGACCCGGGACAGACAAACACA.